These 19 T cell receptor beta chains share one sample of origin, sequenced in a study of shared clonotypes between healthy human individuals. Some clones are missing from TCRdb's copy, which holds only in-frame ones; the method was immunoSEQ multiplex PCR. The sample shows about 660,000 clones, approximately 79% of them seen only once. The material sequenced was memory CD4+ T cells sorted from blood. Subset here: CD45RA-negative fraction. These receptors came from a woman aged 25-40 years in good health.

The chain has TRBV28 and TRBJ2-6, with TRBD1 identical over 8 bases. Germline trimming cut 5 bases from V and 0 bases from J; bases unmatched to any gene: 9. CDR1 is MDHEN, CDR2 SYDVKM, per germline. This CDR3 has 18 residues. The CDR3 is CASSPRDRKYSGANVLTF. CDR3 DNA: TGTGCCAGCAGTCCACGGGACAGGAAATACTCTGGGGCCAACGTCCTGACTTTC.

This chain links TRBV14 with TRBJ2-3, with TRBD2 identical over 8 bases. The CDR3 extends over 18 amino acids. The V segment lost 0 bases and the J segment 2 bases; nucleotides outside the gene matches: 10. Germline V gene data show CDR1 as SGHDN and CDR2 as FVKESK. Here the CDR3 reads CASSQDLYSSGSTDTQYF. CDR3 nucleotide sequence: TGTGCCAGCAGCCAAGATTTATATTCTAGCGGGTCCACAGATACGCAGTATTTT.

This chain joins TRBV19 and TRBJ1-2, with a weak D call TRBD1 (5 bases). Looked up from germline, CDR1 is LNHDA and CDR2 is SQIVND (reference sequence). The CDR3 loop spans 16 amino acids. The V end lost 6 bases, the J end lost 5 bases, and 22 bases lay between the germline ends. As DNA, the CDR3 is TGTGCCAGTAGCACCGAGGTCAGGGAAGCTTTTTATGGCTACACCTTC. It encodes CASSTEVREAFYGYTF.

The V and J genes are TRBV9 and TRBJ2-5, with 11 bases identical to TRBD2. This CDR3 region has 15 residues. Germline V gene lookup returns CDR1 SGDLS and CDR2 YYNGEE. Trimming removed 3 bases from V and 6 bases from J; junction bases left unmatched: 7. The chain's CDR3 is CASSAGLAGRQTQYF. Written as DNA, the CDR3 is TGTGCCAGCAGCGCTGGACTAGCGGGTCGGCAGACCCAGTACTTC.

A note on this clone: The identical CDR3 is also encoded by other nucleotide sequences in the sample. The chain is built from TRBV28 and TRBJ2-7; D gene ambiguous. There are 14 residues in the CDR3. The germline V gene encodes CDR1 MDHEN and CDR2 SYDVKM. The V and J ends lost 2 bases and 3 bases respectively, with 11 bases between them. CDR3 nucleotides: TGTGCCAGCAGTTTACAGCCTTCGAGCTACGAGCAGTACTTC. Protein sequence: CASSLQPSSYEQYF.

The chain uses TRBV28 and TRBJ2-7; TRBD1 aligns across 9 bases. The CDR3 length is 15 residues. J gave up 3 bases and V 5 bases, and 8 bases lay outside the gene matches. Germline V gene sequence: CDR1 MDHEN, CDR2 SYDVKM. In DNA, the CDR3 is TGTGCCAGCAGTCCCCGGGACAGGGCCGACTACGAGCAGTACTTC. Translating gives CASSPRDRADYEQYF.

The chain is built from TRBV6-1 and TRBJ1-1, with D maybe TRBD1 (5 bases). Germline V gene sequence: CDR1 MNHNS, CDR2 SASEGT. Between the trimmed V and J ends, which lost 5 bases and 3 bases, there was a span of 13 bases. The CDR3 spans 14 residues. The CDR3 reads CASSFPGSDTEAFF. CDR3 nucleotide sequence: TGTGCCAGCAGTTTTCCAGGGAGCGACACTGAAGCTTTCTTT.

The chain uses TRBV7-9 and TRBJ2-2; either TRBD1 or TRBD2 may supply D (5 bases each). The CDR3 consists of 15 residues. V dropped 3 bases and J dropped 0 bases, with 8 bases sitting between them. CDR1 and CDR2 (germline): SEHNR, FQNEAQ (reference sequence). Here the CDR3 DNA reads TGTGCCAGCAGCTTCAGAGGGGCGAACACCGGGGAGCTGTTTTTT. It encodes CASSFRGANTGELFF.

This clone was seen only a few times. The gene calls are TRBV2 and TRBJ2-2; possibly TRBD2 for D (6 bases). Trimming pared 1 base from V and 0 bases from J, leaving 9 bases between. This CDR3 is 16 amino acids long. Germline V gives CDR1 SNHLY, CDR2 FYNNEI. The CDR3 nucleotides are TGTGCCAGCAGTGAAGTGGCGGGGCCGAACACCGGGGAGCTGTTTTTT. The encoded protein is CASSEVAGPNTGELFF.

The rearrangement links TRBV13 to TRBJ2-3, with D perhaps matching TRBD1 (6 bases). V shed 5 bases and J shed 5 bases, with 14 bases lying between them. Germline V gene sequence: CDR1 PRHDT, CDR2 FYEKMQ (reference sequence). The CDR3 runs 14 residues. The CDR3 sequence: CASSVTGTVDTQYF. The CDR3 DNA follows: TGTGCCAGCAGCGTAACAGGGACGGTAGATACGCAGTATTTT.

The CDR3, as DNA: TGTGCCTGGGCGGGGCAAAGGGAGGGCGAGCAGTACTTC. Translation gives CAWAGQREGEQYF. The genes are TRBV30 and TRBJ2-7; 7 bases line up with TRBD2. The CDR3 has 13 amino acids. CDR1 and CDR2 (germline): GTSNPN, SVGIG (reference sequence). J gave up 6 bases and V 5 bases, and 10 bases lay outside the gene matches.

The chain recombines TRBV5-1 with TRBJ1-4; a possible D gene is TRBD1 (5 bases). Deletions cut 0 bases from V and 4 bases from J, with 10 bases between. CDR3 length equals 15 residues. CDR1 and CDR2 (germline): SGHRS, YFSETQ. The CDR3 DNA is TGCGCCAGCAGCTTGGAAGGGGCCAGTAATGAAAAACTGTTTTTT. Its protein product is CASSLEGASNEKLFF.

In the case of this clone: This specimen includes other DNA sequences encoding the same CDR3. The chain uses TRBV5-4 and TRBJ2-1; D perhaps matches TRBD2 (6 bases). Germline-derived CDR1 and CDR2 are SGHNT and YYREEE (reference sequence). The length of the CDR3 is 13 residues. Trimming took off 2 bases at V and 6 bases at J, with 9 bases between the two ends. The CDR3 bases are TGTGCCAGCAGCTTTAAGGGAGGCAATGAGCAGTTCTTC. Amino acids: CASSFKGGNEQFF. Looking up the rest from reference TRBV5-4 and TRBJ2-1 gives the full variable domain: ETGVTQSPTHLIKTRGQQVTLRCSSQSGHNTVSWYQQALGQGPQFIFQYYREEENGRGNFPPRFSGLQFPNYSSELNVNALELDDSALYLCASSFKGGNEQFFGPGTRLTVL.

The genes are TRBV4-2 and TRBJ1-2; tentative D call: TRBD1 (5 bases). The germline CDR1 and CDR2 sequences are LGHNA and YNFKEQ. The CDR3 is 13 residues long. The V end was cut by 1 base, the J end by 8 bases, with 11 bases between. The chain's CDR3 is CASSQGLQGGYTF. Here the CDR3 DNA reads TGTGCCAGCAGCCAAGGGCTTCAGGGCGGCTACACCTTC.

This CDR3 reads CASSIDGARGEQFF. DNA of the CDR3: TGTGCCAGTAGTATCGACGGAGCTCGGGGTGAGCAGTTCTTC. The V and J genes are TRBV19 and TRBJ2-1, with D perhaps matching TRBD2 (5 bases). Germline V lookup: CDR1 LNHDA, CDR2 SQIVND (reference sequence). The CDR3 length is 14 residues. With 3 bases removed from V and 9 bases from J, the gap between germline ends came to 15 bases.

The DNA for the CDR3 is TGTGCCAGCAGTACACCCCTCCGGCAGACCATCTCCTACGAGCAGTACTTC. It codes for CASSTPLRQTISYEQYF. This sequence joins TRBV28 and TRBJ2-7; D call uncertain. Germline lookup yields CDR1 MDHEN and CDR2 SYDVKM. This CDR3 has 17 residues. Trimming removed 5 bases at V and 0 bases at J, with 20 bases between.

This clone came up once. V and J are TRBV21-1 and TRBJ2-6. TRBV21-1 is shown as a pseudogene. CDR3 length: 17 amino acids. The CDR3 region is CASSKALPFSGANVLTF. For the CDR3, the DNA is TGTGCCAGCAGCAAAGCGCTTCCGTTCTCTGGGGCCAACGTCCTGACTTTC.

DNA for the CDR3: TGTGCCAGCAGGGTCGGGACAGGGGGAAACTACGAGCAGTACTTC. It is translated as CASRVGTGGNYEQYF. The chain employs TRBV28 and TRBJ2-7; 11 bases match TRBD1. Germline V gene data show CDR1 as MDHEN and CDR2 as SYDVKM. This CDR3 region has 15 residues. V gave up 6 bases and J gave up 3 bases; unmatched junction bases: 7.

CDR3: CASSPRGDRLGSAEAFF. Written as DNA, the CDR3 is TGTGCCAGCAGCCCCCGGGGAGATAGGCTGGGGAGCGCTGAAGCTTTCTTT. The chain has TRBV9 and TRBJ1-1, with D uncertain. Per germline, CDR1 SGDLS and CDR2 YYNGEE. V lost 4 bases and J lost 6, with 25 bases in between. The CDR3 loop spans 17 amino acids.